The present TCR beta chain was sequenced within a study of blood T cell repertoires in COVID-19. Study at large: Researchers got acute and convalescent COVID-19 samples from the United States, Italy and Spain. Sources were T cells, B-cell-depleted T cells, or PBMCs; the material itself was cDNA or gDNA.

Recruited during active infection, patients (from Seattle) were subsequently followed longitudinally. In the original analysis: Amplifying reference gene primers gave estimates of nucleated cell counts. This table comes from immunoSEQ multiplex PCR, and its TCRdb copy is limited to in-frame clones, with some not included. From that table come the V and J calls and clone size; the DNA was used to work out D and trimming. The table records over 400,000 clones, roughly 91% of them present only once. Trimming cost V 0 bases and J 8 bases; bases outside gene matches: 9. Germline V CDR1 and CDR2: SGDLS, YYNGEE. CDR3 size: 16 residues. This clone is a singleton in its sample.

The genes are TRBV9 and TRBJ2-1, with 9 positions matching TRBD2. The sample consisted of peripheral blood. The receptor comes from a woman aged 45-60 years with COVID-19, enrolled during active disease. The CDR3 loop is CASSVGNLAGGHEQFF. The CDR3 DNA reads TGTGCCAGCAGCGTAGGAAATTTGGCGGGGGGGCATGAGCAGTTCTTC.